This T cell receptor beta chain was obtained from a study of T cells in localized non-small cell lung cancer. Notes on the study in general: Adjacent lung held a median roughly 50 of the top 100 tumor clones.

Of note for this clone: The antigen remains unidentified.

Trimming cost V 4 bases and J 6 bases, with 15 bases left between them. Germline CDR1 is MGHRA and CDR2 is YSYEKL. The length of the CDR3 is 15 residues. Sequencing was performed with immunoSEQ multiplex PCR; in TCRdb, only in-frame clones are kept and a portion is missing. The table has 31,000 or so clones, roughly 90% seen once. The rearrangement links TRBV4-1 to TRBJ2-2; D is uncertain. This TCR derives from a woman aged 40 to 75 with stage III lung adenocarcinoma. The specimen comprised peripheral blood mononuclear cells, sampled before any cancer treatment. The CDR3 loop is CASSPGPPGAGELFF. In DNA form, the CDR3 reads TGCGCCAGCAGCCCCGGGCCCCCCGGCGCCGGGGAGCTGTTTTTT.